These 23 T cell receptor beta chains were all obtained from the same sample, sequenced in a study of blood T cell repertoires in COVID-19. Sequencing used immunoSEQ multiplex PCR; TCRdb keeps in-frame clones, though not all of them. The table includes roughly 150,000 clones, about four fifths detected once. The specimen was peripheral blood. The receptors originated from a man aged 60-69 years with acute or convalescent COVID-19.

V is TRBV5-6 and J is TRBJ1-2; D perhaps matches TRBD1 (6 bases). V was cut by 4 bases and J by 5 bases, with 18 bases left in between. The CDR3 covers 15 residues. Germline V gene data show CDR1 as SGHDT and CDR2 as YYEEEE. DNA of the CDR3: TGTGCCAGCAGCATAGCCGGGGGGCTACAGTATGGCTACACCTTC. Translating it yields CASSIAGGLQYGYTF.

This chain joins TRBV6-6 and TRBJ2-7, with a tentative D call TRBD1 (6 bases). Germline V gene lookup returns CDR1 MNHNY and CDR2 SVGAGI (reference sequence). The CDR3 extends over 15 amino acids. Trimming left V 6 bases short and J 1 base short, with 16 bases between. The DNA for the CDR3 is TGTGCCAGCAGCCTATACAGGGCGCTATCCTACGAGCAGTACTTC. Its protein product is CASSLYRALSYEQYF.

This chain links TRBV4-2 with TRBJ2-5; tentative D call: TRBD1 (6 bases). This CDR3 spans 15 amino acids. The V gene's germline CDR1 is LGHNA and CDR2 YNFKEQ. Trimming stripped 0 bases from V and 5 bases from J, with 13 bases between. CDR3 sequence (DNA): TGTGCCAGCAGCCAAGATCTAGGGGGAATGGAGACCCAGTACTTC. Protein product: CASSQDLGGMETQYF.

As concerns this clone: In the same sample, other DNA sequences code for this CDR3. This sequence joins TRBV5-6 and TRBJ1-2, with 11 bases matching TRBD1. CDR1 is SGHDT, CDR2 YYEEEE, per germline. CDR3 length equals 14 residues. J lost 5 bases, V lost 3 bases, and 3 bases had no gene match. For the CDR3, the DNA is TGTGCCAGCAGCTCGGGGACAGGGGGGTATGGCTACACCTTC. Its protein product is CASSSGTGGYGYTF.

The V call is TRBV6-5, the J call TRBJ1-4, with D perhaps matching TRBD1 (6 bases). Per germline, CDR1 MNHEY and CDR2 SVGAGI. This CDR3 is 14 amino acids long. With 2 bases removed from V and 5 bases from J, the gap between germline ends came to 9 bases. The CDR3 spells CASSYGRGNEKLFF. CDR3 DNA sequence: TGTGCCAGCAGTTACGGGAGGGGGAATGAAAAACTGTTTTTT.

In DNA form, the CDR3 reads TGTGCCAGCAGCCCTTTCGGGCAGGGATGGGAGACCCAGTACTTC. This encodes CASSPFGQGWETQYF. The chain has TRBV7-2 and TRBJ2-5, with D perhaps TRBD1 (5 bases). This CDR3 is built from 15 residues. V was shortened by 5 bases and J by 5 bases, with 18 bases between the two germline ends. The germline V gene has CDR1 SGHTA and CDR2 FQGNSA.

The chain recombines TRBV19 with TRBJ1-1; weak D call: TRBD1 (5 bases). The CDR3 is 15 amino acids. In germline, CDR1 is LNHDA, CDR2 SQIVND (reference sequence). The V end lost 3 bases, the J end lost 7 bases, and 18 bases lay between the germline ends. CDR3 nucleotides: TGTGCCAGTAGTATTGGTCCAGGGTCTGTAAATGAAGCTTTCTTT. Protein: CASSIGPGSVNEAFF.

J is TRBJ1-4 and V is TRBV5-6; 7 positions agree with TRBD1. The germline V gene encodes CDR1 SGHDT and CDR2 YYEEEE. The V and J ends lost 1 base and 3 bases, in that order; junction bases with no gene match: 0. This CDR3 is 14 amino acids long. CDR3 DNA: TGTGCCAGCAGCTTGACAGGGGCTAATGAAAAACTGTTTTTT. Translating gives CASSLTGANEKLFF.

This sequence joins TRBV6-6 and TRBJ2-3; 8 nucleotides align to TRBD2. The CDR3 extends over 15 amino acids. V shed 1 base and J 1 base; nucleotides not matched to a gene: 1. Germline V CDR1 and CDR2: MNHNY, SVGAGI (reference sequence). The CDR3 DNA sequence: TGTGCCAGCAGTTACTACGGGGGGGGCACAGATACGCAGTATTTT. Protein: CASSYYGGGTDTQYF.

This sequence joins TRBV5-1 and TRBJ1-2; a weak D match, TRBD1 (6 bases). Germline V lookup: CDR1 SGHRS, CDR2 YFSETQ. Trimming stripped 4 bases from V and 6 bases from J, with 19 bases between. This CDR3 region has 15 residues. The CDR3 sequence: CASSPRGGTMDGYTF. CDR3 coding DNA: TGCGCCAGCAGCCCCCGAGGTGGGACAATGGATGGCTACACCTTC.

The chain uses TRBV7-2 and TRBJ2-2; D is perhaps TRBD1 (5 bases). CDR3 length: 12 amino acids. Germline-derived CDR1 and CDR2 are SGHTA and FQGNSA. Trimming shortened V by 7 bases and J by 5 bases, and 8 bases separated the two germline ends. CDR3 in amino acids: CASTKGTGELFF. CDR3 sequence (DNA): TGTGCCAGCACTAAGGGGACCGGGGAGCTGTTTTTT.

The V call is TRBV7-2, the J call TRBJ1-1; no clear D. The CDR3 is 11 amino acids. Germline CDR1 SGHTA, CDR2 FQGNSA. V was clipped by 8 bases and J by 7 bases, with 11 bases between them. CDR3 nucleotide sequence: TGTGCCAGCTTGGGCCTTCTTGAAGCTTTCTTT. It encodes CASLGLLEAFF.

This clone was recorded once. The genes are TRBV7-2 and TRBJ1-3, with D hard to call. The CDR3 has 15 residues. Germline values: CDR1 SGHTA, CDR2 FQGNSA. Trimming removed 1 base from V and 3 bases from J, with 10 bases in between. For the CDR3, the DNA is TGTGCCAGCAGCTTAGTTCAGGAAGGTGGAAACACCATATATTTT. This gives the protein CASSLVQEGGNTIYF.

The chain is built from TRBV5-1 and TRBJ2-1; 13 bases agree with TRBD2. The CDR3 length is 14 residues. The germline V gene has CDR1 SGHRS and CDR2 YFSETQ. V was pared by 6 bases and J by 6 bases, with 3 bases of the junction left unmatched. The CDR3: CASTGTSGTNEQFF. CDR3 nucleotide sequence: TGCGCCAGCACCGGGACTAGCGGGACCAATGAGCAGTTCTTC.

V is TRBV6-5 and J is TRBJ2-3, with D perhaps matching TRBD2 (6 bases). CDR3 length: 16 amino acids. Germline V gives CDR1 MNHEY, CDR2 SVGAGI. The V and J ends lost 0 bases and 6 bases respectively, with 16 bases between them. In nucleotides, the CDR3 is TGTGCCAGCAGTTACTCGGGTAGCGGCATCGGGGATACGCAGTATTTT. This encodes CASSYSGSGIGDTQYF.

The chain combines TRBV5-6 with TRBJ2-5, with TRBD1 as a possible D gene (6 bases). CDR1 is SGHDT, CDR2 YYEEEE, per germline. V lost 1 base and J 2 bases, leaving 15 bases between the germline ends. The length of the CDR3 is 16 residues. CDR3 region: CASSLFQGTGQETQYF. CDR3 sequence (DNA): TGTGCCAGCAGCTTGTTCCAGGGGACGGGGCAAGAGACCCAGTACTTC. Looking up the rest from reference TRBV5-6 and TRBJ2-5 gives the full variable domain: DAGVTQSPTHLIKTRGQQVTLRCSPKSGHDTVSWYQQALGQGPQFIFQYYEEEERQRGNFPDRFSGHQFPNYSSELNVNALLLGDSALYLCASSLFQGTGQETQYFGPGTRLLVL.

The J gene is TRBJ1-5, the V gene TRBV7-2; D ambiguous. The germline V and J ends were trimmed by 0 bases and 0 bases, with 6 bases remaining between them. Germline CDR1 reads SGHTA; CDR2 reads FQGNSA. This CDR3 comprises 15 residues. The CDR3: CASSLAGHSNQPQHF. The CDR3, as DNA: TGTGCCAGCAGCTTAGCGGGCCATAGCAATCAGCCCCAGCATTTT.

This clone has more than one count but fewer than ten. V and J are TRBV3-1 (or the pseudogene TRBV3-2) and TRBJ2-7, with TRBD2 matching over 11 bases. V shed 1 base, J shed 5 bases, and the junction held 4 bases outside the gene matches. Germline V gene lookup returns CDR1 LGHDT and CDR2 YNNKEL (reference sequence). This CDR3 is 15 amino acids long. The CDR3 DNA is TGTGCCAGCAGCCAAGGGGGGGGACTAGCGGACGAGCAGTACTTC. Its translation: CASSQGGGLADEQYF.

The chain employs TRBV7-2 and TRBJ2-7, with TRBD1 as a possible D gene (6 bases). The CDR3 is made up of 14 amino acids. Germline V gene lookup returns CDR1 SGHTA and CDR2 FQGNSA. The ends were cut back, 3 bases at V and 3 bases at J, with 12 bases in the middle. The CDR3 nucleotides are TGTGCCAGCAGCTTTAGGGGGAGTGTCTACGAGCAGTACTTC. Amino acid sequence: CASSFRGSVYEQYF.

This rearrangement joins TRBV30 to TRBJ2-3; D ambiguous. V lost 5 bases and J 0 bases, leaving 6 bases between the germline ends. Per germline, CDR1 GTSNPN and CDR2 SVGIG (reference sequence). The CDR3 length is 12 residues. The CDR3 here is CAWDPSTDTQYF. The CDR3 DNA reads TGTGCCTGGGATCCAAGCACAGATACGCAGTATTTT.

This chain connects TRBV27 to TRBJ2-2, with TRBD2 matching over 7 bases. CDR3 length equals 16 residues. V was pared by 3 bases and J by 3 bases, with 7 bases of the junction left unmatched. Germline CDR1 is MNHEY and CDR2 is SMNVEV (reference sequence). The CDR3 sequence: CASSFLASGYTGELFF. CDR3 DNA sequence: TGTGCCAGCAGTTTCCTCGCTAGCGGTTACACCGGGGAGCTGTTTTTT.

The V gene is TRBV15, the J gene TRBJ1-2; possible D gene TRBD1, 5 bases. The germline CDR1 and CDR2 sequences are LNHNV and YYDKDF (reference sequence). Trimming stripped 5 bases from V and 3 bases from J, with 13 bases between. The CDR3 length is 14 residues. Here the CDR3 DNA reads TGTGCCACCAGCCCCACGGGGGACTACTATGGCTACACCTTC. Its translation: CATSPTGDYYGYTF.

This chain connects TRBV5-4 to TRBJ2-5, with 7 bases aligning to TRBD2. The germline V gene has CDR1 SGHNT and CDR2 YYREEE (reference sequence). The length of the CDR3 is 14 residues. J gave up 3 bases and V 4 bases, and 6 bases lay outside the gene matches. CDR3 amino acids: CASSPGLVEETQYF. DNA for the CDR3: TGTGCCAGCAGCCCCGGACTAGTTGAAGAGACCCAGTACTTC. The variable domain in full, completed from reference TRBV5-4 and TRBJ2-5, reads ETGVTQSPTHLIKTRGQQVTLRCSSQSGHNTVSWYQQALGQGPQFIFQYYREEENGRGNFPPRFSGLQFPNYSSELNVNALELDDSALYLCASSPGLVEETQYFGPGTRLLVL.